The present T cell receptor (beta chain) was sequenced within a study of T cells in Graves' hyperthyroidism and ophthalmopathy. Findings and caveats of the study: Among clonotypes expanded in thyroid above 0.001, most were also found in blood.

V was pared by 3 bases and J by 8 bases, with 14 bases between. Per the germline V gene, CDR1 is DFQATT and CDR2 is SNEGSKA (reference sequence). CDR3 length: 14 amino acids. Amplified TCR beta CDR3 regions derived from RNA transcripts. HTBI primers drove first-round RT-PCR of the TCR CDR3. TCRdb fed the multiplex PCR reads into MiXCR, producing one record per CDR3 protein. The sample records 700,000 to 950,000 distinct CDR3 sequences, roughly 32% being singletons. With a duration under 2 months, the hyperthyroidism was newly diagnosed in patients aged 18 to 65. Reasons for excluding patients were uncontrolled infection, other autoimmune disease, pregnancy or lactation. Based on clinical symptoms, serum thyroxine and TRAb, thyroid ultrasound and orbital computed tomography, diagnoses were reached. This clonotype was counted ten times or more. What it binds is unknown.

The clonotype comes from a woman aged 40 to 50 with Graves' hyperthyroidism. The chain couples TRBV20-1 to TRBJ1-6; D is unresolved. Sequencing used blood. CDR3 sequence (DNA): TGCAGTGCTAGGGAGAGACGGGAGTATTCACCCCTCCACTTT. Amino acid sequence: CSARERREYSPLHF.